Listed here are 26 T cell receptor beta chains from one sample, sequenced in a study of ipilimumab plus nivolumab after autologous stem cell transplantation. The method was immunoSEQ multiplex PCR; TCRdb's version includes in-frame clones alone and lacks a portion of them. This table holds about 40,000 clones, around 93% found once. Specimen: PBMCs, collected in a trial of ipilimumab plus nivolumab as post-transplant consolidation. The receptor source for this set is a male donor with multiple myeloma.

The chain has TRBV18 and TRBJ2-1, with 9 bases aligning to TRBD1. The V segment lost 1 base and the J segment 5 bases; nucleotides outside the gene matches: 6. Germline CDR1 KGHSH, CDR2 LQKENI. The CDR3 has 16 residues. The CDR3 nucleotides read TGTGCCAGCTCACCACGGGGGACAGGGTCCCACAATGAGCAGTTCTTC. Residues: CASSPRGTGSHNEQFF.

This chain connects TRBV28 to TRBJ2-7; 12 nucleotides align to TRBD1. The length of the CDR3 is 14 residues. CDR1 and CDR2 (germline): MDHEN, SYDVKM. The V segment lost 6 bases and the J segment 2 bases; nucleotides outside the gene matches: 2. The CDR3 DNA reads TGTGCCAGCAGGGGACAGGGGGCCACCTACGAGCAGTACTTC. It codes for CASRGQGATYEQYF.

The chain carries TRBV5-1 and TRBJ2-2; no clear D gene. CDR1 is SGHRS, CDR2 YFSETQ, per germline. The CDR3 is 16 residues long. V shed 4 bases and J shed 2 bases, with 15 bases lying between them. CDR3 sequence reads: CASSVRVGANTGELFF. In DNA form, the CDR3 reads TGCGCCAGCAGCGTTAGAGTAGGAGCTAACACCGGGGAGCTGTTTTTT.

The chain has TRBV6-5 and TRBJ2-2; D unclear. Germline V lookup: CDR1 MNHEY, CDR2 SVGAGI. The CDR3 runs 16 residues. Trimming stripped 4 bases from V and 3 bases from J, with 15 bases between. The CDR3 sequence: CASSLRKDVDTGELFF. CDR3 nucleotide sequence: TGTGCCAGCAGTTTAAGGAAGGACGTAGACACCGGGGAGCTGTTTTTT.

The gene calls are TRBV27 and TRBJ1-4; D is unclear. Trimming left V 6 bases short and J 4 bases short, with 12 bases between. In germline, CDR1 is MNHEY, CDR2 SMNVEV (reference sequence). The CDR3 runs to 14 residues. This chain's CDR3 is CASSLGRNNEKLFF. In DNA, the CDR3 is TGTGCCAGCAGCCTCGGACGGAATAATGAAAAACTGTTTTTT.

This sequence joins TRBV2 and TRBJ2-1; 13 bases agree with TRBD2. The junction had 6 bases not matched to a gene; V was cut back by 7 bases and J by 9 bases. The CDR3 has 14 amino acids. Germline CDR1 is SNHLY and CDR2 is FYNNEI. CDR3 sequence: CASTGLAGVSEQFF. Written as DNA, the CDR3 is TGTGCCAGCACCGGACTAGCGGGGGTGAGTGAGCAGTTCTTC.

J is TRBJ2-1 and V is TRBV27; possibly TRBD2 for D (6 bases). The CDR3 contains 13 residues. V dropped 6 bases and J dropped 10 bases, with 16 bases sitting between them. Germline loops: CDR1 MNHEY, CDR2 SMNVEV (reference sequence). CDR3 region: CASRAYGGVEQFF. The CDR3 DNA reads TGTGCCAGCAGGGCCTATGGCGGGGTGGAGCAGTTCTTC.

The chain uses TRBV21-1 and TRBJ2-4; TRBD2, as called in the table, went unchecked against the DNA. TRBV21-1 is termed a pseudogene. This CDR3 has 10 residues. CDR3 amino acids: CASISNIQYF. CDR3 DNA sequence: TGTGCCAGCATTTCGAACATTCAGTACTTC.

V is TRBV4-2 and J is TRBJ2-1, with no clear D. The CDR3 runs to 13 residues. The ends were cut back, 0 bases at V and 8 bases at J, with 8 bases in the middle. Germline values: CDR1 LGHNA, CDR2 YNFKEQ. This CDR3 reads CASSQDVRDEQFF. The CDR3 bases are TGTGCCAGCAGCCAAGATGTTAGGGATGAGCAGTTCTTC.

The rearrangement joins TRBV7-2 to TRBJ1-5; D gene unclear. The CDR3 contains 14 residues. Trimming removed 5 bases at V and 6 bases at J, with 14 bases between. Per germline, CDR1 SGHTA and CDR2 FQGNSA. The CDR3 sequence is CASSRGVEGQPQHF. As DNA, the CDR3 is TGTGCCAGCAGCCGCGGGGTTGAAGGTCAGCCCCAGCATTTT.

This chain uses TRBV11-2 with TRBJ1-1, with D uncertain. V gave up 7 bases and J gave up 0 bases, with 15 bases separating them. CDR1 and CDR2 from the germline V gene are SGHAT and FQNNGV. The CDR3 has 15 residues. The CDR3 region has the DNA TGTGCCAGCACGTTAACGGGCAAAATGAACACTGAAGCTTTCTTT. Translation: CASTLTGKMNTEAFF.

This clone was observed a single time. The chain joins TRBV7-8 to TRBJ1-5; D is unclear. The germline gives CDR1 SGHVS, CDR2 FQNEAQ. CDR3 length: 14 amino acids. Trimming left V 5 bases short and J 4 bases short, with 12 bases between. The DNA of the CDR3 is TGTGCCAGCAGCCCCGAACGTTTTAATCAGCCCCAGCATTTT. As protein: CASSPERFNQPQHF. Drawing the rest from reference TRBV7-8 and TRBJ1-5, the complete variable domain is GAGVSQSPRYKVAKRGQDVALRCDPISGHVSLFWYQQALGQGPEFLTYFQNEAQLDKSGLPSDRFFAERPEGSVSTLKIQRTQQEDSAVYLCASSPERFNQPQHFGDGTRLSIL.

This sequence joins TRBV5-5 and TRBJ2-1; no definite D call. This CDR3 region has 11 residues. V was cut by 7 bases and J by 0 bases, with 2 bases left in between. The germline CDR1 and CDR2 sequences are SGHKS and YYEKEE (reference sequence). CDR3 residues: CASGSYNEQFF. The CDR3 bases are TGTGCCAGCGGCTCCTACAATGAGCAGTTCTTC. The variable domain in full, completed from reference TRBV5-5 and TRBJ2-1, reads DAGVTQSPTHLIKTRGQQVTLRCSPISGHKSVSWYQQVLGQGPQFIFQYYEKEERGRGNFPDRFSARQFPNYSSELNVNALLLGDSALYLCASGSYNEQFFGPGTRLTVL.

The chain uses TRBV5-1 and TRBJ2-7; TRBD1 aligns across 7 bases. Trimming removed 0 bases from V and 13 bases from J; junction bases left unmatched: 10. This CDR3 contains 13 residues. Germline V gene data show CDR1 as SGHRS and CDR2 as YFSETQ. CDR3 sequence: CASSLERTGQSYF. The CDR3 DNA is TGCGCCAGCAGCTTGGAACGAACGGGACAGTCCTACTTC. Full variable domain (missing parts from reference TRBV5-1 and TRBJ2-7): KAGVTQTPRYLIKTRGQQVTLSCSPISGHRSVSWYQQTPGQGLQFLFEYFSETQRNKGNFPGRFSGRQFSNSRSEMNVSTLELGDSALYLCASSLERTGQSYFGPGTRLTVT.

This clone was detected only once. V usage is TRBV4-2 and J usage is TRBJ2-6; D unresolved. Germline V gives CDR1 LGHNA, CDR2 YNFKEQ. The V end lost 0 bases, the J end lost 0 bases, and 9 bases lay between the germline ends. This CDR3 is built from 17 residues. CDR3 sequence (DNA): TGTGCCAGCAGCCAAGAATTTATCCGCTCTGGGGCCAACGTCCTGACTTTC. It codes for CASSQEFIRSGANVLTF.

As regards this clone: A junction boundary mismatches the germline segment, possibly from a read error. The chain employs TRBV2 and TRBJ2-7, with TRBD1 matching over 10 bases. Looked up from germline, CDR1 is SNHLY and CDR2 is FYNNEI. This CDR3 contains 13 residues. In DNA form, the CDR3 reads TGTGCCAGCACCGAGGACAGGGGGGTCCATCGAAACTTC. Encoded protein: CASTEDRGVHRNF.

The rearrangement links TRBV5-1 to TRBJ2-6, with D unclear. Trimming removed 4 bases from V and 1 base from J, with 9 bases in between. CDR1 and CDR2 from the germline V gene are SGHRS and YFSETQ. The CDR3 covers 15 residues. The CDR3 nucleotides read TGCGCCAGCAGCCAAAGCGTTTCTGGGGCCAACGTCCTGACTTTC. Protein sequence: CASSQSVSGANVLTF.

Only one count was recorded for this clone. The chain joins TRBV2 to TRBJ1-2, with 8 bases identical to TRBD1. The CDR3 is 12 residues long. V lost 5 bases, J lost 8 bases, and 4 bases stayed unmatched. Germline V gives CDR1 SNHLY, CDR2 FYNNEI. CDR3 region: CASSPGTGGYTF. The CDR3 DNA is TGTGCCAGCAGTCCTGGGACAGGCGGCTACACCTTC.

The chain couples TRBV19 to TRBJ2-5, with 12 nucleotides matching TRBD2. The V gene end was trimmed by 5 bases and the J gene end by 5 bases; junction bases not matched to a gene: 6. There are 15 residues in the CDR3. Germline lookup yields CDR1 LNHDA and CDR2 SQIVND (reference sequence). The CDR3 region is CASSVSLAGGETQYF. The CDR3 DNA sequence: TGTGCCAGTAGTGTCTCTCTAGCGGGAGGGGAGACCCAGTACTTC.

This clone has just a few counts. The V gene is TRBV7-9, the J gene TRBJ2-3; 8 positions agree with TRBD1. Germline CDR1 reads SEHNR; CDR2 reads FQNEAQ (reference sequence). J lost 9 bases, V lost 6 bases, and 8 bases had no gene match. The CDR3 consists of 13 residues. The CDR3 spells CASSRDDRGTQYF. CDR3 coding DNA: TGTGCCAGCAGTAGGGACGACAGGGGAACGCAGTATTTT.

Here the CDR3 DNA reads TGTGCCAGCAGCCCCCGCGGGACAGCGAACGGGGAGACCCAGTACTTC. Encoded protein: CASSPRGTANGETQYF. The chain recombines TRBV7-2 with TRBJ2-5; D may be TRBD1 (7 bases). Trimming removed 5 bases from V and 5 bases from J, with 21 bases in between. Germline V gene sequence: CDR1 SGHTA, CDR2 FQGNSA. The CDR3 totals 16 residues.

CDR3 loop: CASSFGGASTDTQYF. The CDR3 DNA follows: TGTGCCAGCAGCTTCGGTGGAGCTAGCACAGATACGCAGTATTTT. V usage is TRBV5-4 and J usage is TRBJ2-3; D is ambiguous. Germline CDR1 SGHNT, CDR2 YYREEE (reference sequence). The CDR3 runs to 15 residues. Deletions cut 2 bases from V and 0 bases from J, with 10 bases between.

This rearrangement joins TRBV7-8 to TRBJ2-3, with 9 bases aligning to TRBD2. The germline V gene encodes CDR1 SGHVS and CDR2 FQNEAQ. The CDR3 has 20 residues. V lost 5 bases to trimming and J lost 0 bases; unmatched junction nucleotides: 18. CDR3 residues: CASSPRRFLAGSSSTDTQYF. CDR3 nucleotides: TGTGCCAGCAGCCCGCGCCGGTTTCTAGCGGGAAGTTCTAGCACAGATACGCAGTATTTT.

The CDR3 coding sequence is TGCGCCAGCAGCTTGGAAGGACCATCCCGGGGCTACACCTTC. This codes for CASSLEGPSRGYTF. The chain combines TRBV5-1 with TRBJ1-2; D unresolved. V dropped 0 bases and J dropped 8 bases, with 14 bases sitting between them. CDR3 length: 14 residues. Germline assignment: CDR1 SGHRS and CDR2 YFSETQ.

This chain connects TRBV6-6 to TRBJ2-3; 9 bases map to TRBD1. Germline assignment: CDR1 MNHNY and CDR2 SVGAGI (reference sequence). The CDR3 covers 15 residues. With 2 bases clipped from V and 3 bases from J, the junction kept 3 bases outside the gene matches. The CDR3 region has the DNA TGTGCCAGCAGTTACCGGGGACAGGGTACAGATACGCAGTATTTT. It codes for CASSYRGQGTDTQYF.

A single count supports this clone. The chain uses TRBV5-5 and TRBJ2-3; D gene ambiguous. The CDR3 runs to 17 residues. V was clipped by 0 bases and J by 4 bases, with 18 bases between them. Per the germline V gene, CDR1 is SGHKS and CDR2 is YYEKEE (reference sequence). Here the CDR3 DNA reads TGTGCCAGCAGCTTGGATCTAGTTGGAGATTTCCCAGATACGCAGTATTTT. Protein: CASSLDLVGDFPDTQYF.